The subject of this entry is one TCR beta chain. The germline CDR1 and CDR2 sequences are SGDLS and YYNGEE. The CDR3 is 15 amino acids. With V trimmed by 6 bases and J by 6 bases, 6 bases remained unmatched. This entry comes from a study of cytomegalovirus exposure and HLA in healthy donors. Study at large: Later, an analysis reported that the 130 or so validation repertoires had used the same platform as the roughly 720 first-cohort repertoires.

Libraries were prepared by immunoSEQ multiplex PCR; TCRdb keeps only in-frame clonotypes and omits some of them. The sample lists some 140,000 clones; 80% to 90% were seen once. The sample was PBMCs. The receptor comes from a man younger than 35 in good health and CMV-seropositive. This chain connects TRBV9 to TRBJ2-2; 12 bases match TRBD2. The CDR3 protein is CASTHSSGRAGELFF. DNA for the CDR3: TGTGCCAGCACCCACTCTAGCGGGAGGGCCGGGGAGCTGTTTTTT.